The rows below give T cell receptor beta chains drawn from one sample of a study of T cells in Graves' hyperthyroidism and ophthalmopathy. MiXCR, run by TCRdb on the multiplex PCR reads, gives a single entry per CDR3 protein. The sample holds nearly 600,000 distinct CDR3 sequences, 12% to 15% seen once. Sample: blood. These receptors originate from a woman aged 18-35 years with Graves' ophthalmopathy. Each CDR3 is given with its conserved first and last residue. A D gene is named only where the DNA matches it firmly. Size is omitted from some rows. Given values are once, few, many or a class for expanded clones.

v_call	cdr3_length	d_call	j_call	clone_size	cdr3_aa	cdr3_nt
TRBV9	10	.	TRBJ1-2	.	CASSGWSYTF	TGTGCCAGCAGTGGGTGGAGCTACACCTTC
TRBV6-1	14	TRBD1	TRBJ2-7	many	CASSFGTGGAEQYF	TGTGCCAGCAGTTTTGGGACAGGGGGCGCCGAGCAGTACTTC
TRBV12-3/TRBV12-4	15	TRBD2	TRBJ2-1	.	CASSRLAGGGDEQFF	TGTGCCAGCAGCCGTCTAGCGGGAGGCGGCGATGAGCAGTTCTTC
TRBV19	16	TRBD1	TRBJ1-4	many	CASSMGQGMSSEKLFF	TGTGCCAGTAGTATGGGACAGGGAATGTCGAGTGAAAAACTGTTTTTT
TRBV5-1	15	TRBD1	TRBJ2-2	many	CASKAQGANTGELFF	TGCGCCAGCAAGGCGCAGGGGGCGAACACCGGGGAGCTGTTTTTT
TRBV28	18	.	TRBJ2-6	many	CASSTFLHRVRGANVLTF	TGTGCCAGCAGTACTTTTCTCCACAGGGTGAGAGGGGCCAACGTCCTGACTTTC
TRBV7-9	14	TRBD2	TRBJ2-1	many	CASSWTSGINEQFF	TGTGCCAGCAGCTGGACTAGCGGGATCAATGAGCAGTTCTTC
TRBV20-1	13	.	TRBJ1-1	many	CLVGGRGNTEAFF	TGCCTTGTAGGGGGTAGGGGGAACACTGAAGCTTTCTTT
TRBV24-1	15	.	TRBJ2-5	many	CATSDFGQNQETQYF	TGTGCCACCAGTGATTTTGGACAGAATCAAGAGACCCAGTACTTC
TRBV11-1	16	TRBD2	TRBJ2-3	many	CASSSGLASGTDTQYF	TGTGCCAGCAGCTCAGGACTAGCGTCGGGCACAGATACGCAGTATTTT
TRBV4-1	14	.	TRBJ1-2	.	CASSPVGRGEGYTF	TGCGCCAGCAGCCCCGTTGGGCGGGGGGAGGGCTACACCTTC
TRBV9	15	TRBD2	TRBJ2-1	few	CASSATSGLLDEQFF	TGTGCCAGCAGCGCAACTAGCGGGTTACTCGATGAGCAGTTCTTC
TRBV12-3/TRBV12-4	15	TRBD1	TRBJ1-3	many	CASRMTGGAGNTIYF	TGTGCCAGCAGGATGACAGGGGGCGCCGGAAACACCATATATTTT
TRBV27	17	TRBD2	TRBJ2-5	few	CASSPFLAGGRRETQYF	TGTGCCAGCAGTCCATTCTTAGCGGGAGGGCGTAGAGAGACCCAGTACTTC
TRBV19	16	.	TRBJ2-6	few	CASSKEEGAGANVLTF	TGTGCCAGTAGTAAGGAGGAAGGGGCTGGGGCCAACGTCCTGACTTTC
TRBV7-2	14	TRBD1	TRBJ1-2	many	CASSFTGGESGYTF	TGTGCCAGCAGCTTCACAGGGGGCGAGAGTGGCTACACCTTC
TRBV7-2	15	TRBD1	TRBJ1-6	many	CASSRRTGDNSPLHF	TGTGCCAGCAGCCGGCGGACAGGCGATAATTCACCCCTCCACTTT
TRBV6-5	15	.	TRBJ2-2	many	CASSYGASNTGELFF	TGTGCCAGCAGTTACGGTGCGTCGAACACCGGGGAGCTGTTTTTT
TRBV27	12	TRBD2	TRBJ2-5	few	CASGLGGVDQYF	TGTGCCAGCGGGCTGGGGGGGGTTGACCAGTACTTC
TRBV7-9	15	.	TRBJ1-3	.	CASSLRVSSGNTIYF	TGTGCCAGCAGCTTAAGGGTTTCCTCTGGAAACACCATATATTTT
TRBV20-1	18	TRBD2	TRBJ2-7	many	CSARDTGTSGRAFYEQYF	TGCAGTGCTAGAGATACCGGGACTAGCGGGAGAGCATTCTACGAGCAGTACTTC
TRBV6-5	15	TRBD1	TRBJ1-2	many	CASSYLGSGGYGYTF	TGTGCCAGCAGTTACCTCGGATCAGGGGGCTATGGCTACACCTTC
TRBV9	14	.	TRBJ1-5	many	CASSVAGVDQPQHF	TGTGCCAGCAGCGTAGCAGGGGTTGATCAGCCCCAGCATTTT
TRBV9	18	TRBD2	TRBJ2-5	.	CASSPAASGRPQMETQYF	TGTGCCAGCAGCCCCGCCGCTAGCGGGAGGCCACAAATGGAGACCCAGTACTTC
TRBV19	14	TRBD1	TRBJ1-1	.	CASSIGGRGTEAFF	TGTGCCAGTAGTATAGGCGGCAGGGGGACTGAAGCTTTCTTT
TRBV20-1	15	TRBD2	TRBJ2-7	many	CSASVLAGVRFEQYF	TGCAGTGCTAGTGTGCTAGCGGGAGTTCGCTTCGAGCAGTACTTC
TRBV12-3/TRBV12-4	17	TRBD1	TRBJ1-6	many	CASSSTGDALNNSPLHF	TGTGCCAGCAGTTCCACAGGGGACGCGTTGAATAATTCACCCCTCCACTTT
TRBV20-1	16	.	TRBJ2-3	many	CSARPEGSGVTDTQYF	TGCAGTGCTAGACCCGAGGGGAGTGGGGTCACAGATACGCAGTATTTT
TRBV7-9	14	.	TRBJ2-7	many	CASSLAGYSYEQYF	TGTGCCAGCAGCTTAGCCGGTTACAGCTACGAGCAGTACTTC
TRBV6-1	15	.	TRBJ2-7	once	CASSHQVPHSYEQYF	TGTGCCAGCAGCCACCAGGTCCCTCACTCCTACGAGCAGTACTTC
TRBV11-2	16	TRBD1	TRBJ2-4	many	CASSLGQGVAKNIQYF	TGTGCCAGCAGCTTAGGACAGGGCGTAGCCAAAAACATTCAGTACTTC
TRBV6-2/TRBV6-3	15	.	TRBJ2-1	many	CASSSVATSYNEQFF	TGTGCCAGCAGTTCTGTAGCGACCTCCTACAATGAGCAGTTCTTC
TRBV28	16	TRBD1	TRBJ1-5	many	CASSLWTGVRNQPQHF	TGTGCCAGCAGTTTATGGACAGGGGTTCGCAATCAGCCCCAGCATTTT
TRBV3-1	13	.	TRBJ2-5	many	CASSHGTEETQYF	TGTGCCAGCAGCCATGGGACGGAAGAGACCCAGTACTTC
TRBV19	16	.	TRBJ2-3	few	CASSRGLGEWTDTQYF	TGTGCCAGTAGTAGAGGGCTGGGGGAGTGGACAGATACGCAGTATTTT
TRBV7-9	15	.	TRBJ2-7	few	CASSFEQAVVGEQYF	TGTGCCAGCAGCTTTGAGCAGGCCGTCGTTGGCGAGCAGTACTTC
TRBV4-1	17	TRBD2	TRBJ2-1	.	CASSQEVVIAGQNEQFF	TGCGCCAGCAGCCAAGAAGTTGTAATAGCGGGACAAAATGAGCAGTTCTTC
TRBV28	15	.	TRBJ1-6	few	CASSLLAPRNSPLHF	TGTGCCAGCAGTTTACTCGCCCCACGAAATTCACCCCTCCACTTT
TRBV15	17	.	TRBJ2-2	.	CATSPRGGTANTGELFF	TGTGCCACCAGCCCGAGGGGCGGGACCGCGAACACCGGGGAGCTGTTTTTT
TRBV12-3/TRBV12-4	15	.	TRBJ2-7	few	CASSLDRAVSYEQYF	TGTGCCAGCAGTTTAGACAGAGCCGTATCCTACGAGCAGTACTTC
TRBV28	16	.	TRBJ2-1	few	CASMGIIARAHNEQFF	TGTGCCAGCATGGGGATTATAGCGCGAGCCCACAATGAGCAGTTCTTC
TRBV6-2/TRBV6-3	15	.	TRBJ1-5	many	CASSYSPGGYQPQHF	TGTGCCAGCAGTTACTCCCCGGGGGGATATCAGCCCCAGCATTTT
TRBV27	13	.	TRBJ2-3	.	CASSSRVGDTQYF	TGTGCCAGCAGTTCTCGGGTGGGGGATACGCAGTATTTT
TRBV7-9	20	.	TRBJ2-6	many	CASSLASGTGLATGANVLTF	TGTGCCAGCAGCTTAGCTTCCGGGACAGGACTAGCCACTGGGGCCAACGTCCTGACTTTC